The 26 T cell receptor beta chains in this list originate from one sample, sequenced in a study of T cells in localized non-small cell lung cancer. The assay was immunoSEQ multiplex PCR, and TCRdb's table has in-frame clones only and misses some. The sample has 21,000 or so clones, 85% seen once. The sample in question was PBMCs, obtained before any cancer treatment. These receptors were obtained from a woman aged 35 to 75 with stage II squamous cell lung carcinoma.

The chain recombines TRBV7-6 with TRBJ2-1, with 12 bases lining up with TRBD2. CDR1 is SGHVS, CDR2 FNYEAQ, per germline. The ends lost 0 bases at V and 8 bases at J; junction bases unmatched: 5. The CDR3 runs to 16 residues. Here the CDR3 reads CASSLAPSGRADEQFF. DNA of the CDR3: TGTGCCAGCAGCTTAGCCCCTAGCGGGAGGGCCGATGAGCAGTTCTTC.

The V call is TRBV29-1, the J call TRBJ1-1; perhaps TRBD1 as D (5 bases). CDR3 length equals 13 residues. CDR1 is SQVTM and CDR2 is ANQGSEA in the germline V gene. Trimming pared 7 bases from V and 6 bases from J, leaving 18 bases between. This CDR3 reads CSGRTTIGAEAFF. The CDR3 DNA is TGCAGCGGCAGAACCACGATAGGGGCTGAAGCTTTCTTT.

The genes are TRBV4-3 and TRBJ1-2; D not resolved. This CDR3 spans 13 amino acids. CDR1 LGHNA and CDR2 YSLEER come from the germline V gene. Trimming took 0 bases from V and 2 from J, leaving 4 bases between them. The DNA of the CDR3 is TGCGCCAGCAGCCAAGAGTCCAACTATGGCTACACCTTC. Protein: CASSQESNYGYTF.

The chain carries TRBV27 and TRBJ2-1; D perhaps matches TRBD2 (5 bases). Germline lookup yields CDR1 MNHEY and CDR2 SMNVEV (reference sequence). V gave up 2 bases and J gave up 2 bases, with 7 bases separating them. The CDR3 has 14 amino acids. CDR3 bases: TGTGCCAGCAGTTTAGAGCGGACCTACAATGAGCAGTTCTTC. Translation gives CASSLERTYNEQFF.

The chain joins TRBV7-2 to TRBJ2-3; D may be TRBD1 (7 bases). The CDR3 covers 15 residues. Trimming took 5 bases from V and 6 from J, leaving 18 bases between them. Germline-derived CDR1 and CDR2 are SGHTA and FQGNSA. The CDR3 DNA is TGTGCCAGCAGCGGTCGGGACAGCCGGGGGGATACGCAGTATTTT. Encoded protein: CASSGRDSRGDTQYF.

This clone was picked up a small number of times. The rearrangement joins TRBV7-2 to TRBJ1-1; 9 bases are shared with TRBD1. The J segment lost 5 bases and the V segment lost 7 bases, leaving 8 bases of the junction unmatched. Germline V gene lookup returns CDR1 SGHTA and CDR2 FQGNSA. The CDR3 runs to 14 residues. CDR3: CASTLQGAGTEAFF. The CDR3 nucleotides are TGTGCCAGCACCCTACAGGGGGCCGGTACTGAAGCTTTCTTT.

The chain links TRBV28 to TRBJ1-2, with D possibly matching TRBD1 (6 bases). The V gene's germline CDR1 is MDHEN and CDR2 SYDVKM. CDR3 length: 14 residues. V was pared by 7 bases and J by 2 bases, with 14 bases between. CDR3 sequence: CASTSGQGNYGYTF. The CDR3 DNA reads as TGTGCCAGCACCTCCGGGCAGGGGAACTATGGCTACACCTTC.

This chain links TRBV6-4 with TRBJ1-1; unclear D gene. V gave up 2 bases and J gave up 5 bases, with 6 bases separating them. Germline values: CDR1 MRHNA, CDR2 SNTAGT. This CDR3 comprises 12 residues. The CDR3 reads CASSDGITEAFF. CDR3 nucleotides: TGTGCCAGCAGTGACGGAATAACTGAAGCTTTCTTT.

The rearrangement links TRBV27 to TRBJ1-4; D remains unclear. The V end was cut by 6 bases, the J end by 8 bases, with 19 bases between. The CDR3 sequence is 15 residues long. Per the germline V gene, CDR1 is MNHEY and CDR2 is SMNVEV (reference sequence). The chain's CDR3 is CASSPRRGVKEKLFF. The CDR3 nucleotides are TGTGCCAGCAGCCCCCGACGTGGGGTTAAGGAAAAACTGTTTTTT. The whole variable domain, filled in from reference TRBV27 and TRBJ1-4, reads EAQVTQNPRYLITVTGKKLTVTCSQNMNHEYMSWYRQDPGLGLRQIYYSMNVEVTDKGDVPEGYKVSRKEKRNFPLILESPSPNQTSLYFCASSPRRGVKEKLFFGSGTQLSVL.

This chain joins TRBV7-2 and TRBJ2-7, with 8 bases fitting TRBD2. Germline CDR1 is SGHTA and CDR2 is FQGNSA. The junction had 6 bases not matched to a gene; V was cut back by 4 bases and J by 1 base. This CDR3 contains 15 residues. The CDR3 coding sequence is TGTGCCAGCAGCTCCCCGGCTAGCGGGTCCTACGAGCAGTACTTC. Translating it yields CASSSPASGSYEQYF.

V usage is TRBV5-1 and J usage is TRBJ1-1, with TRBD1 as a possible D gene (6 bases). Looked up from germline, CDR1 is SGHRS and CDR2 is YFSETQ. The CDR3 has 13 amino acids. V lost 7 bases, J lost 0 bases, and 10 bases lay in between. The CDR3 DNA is TGCGCCAGCCGGGGGCAGCTGAACACTGAAGCTTTCTTT. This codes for CASRGQLNTEAFF.

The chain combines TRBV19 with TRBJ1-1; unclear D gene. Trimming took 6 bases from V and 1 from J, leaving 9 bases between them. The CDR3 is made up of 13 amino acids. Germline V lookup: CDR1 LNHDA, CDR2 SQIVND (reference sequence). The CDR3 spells CASRSGRNTEAFF. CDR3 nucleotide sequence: TGTGCCAGTAGAAGTGGGAGGAACACTGAAGCTTTCTTT.

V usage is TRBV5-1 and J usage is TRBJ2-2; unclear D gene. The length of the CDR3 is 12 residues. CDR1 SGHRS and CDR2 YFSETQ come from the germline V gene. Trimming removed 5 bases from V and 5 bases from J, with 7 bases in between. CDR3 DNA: TGCGCCAGCAGTCATGGGACCGGGGAGCTGTTTTTT. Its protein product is CASSHGTGELFF.

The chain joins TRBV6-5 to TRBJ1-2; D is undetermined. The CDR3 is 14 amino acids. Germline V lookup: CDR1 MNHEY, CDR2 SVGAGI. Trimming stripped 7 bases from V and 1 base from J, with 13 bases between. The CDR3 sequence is CASIGRIINYGYTF. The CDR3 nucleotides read TGTGCCAGCATCGGCAGGATCATTAACTATGGCTACACCTTC.

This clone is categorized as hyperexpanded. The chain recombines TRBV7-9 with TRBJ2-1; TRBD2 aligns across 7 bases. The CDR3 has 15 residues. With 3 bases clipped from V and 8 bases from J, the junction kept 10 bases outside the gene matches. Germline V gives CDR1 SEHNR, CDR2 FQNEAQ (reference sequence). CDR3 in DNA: TGTGCCAGCAGCTTCTGGTCGGGAGGACGCGATGAGCAGTTCTTC. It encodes CASSFWSGGRDEQFF.

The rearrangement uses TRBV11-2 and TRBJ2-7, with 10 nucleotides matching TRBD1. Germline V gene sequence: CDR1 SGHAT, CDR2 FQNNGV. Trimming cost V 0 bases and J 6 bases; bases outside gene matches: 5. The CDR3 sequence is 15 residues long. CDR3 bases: TGTGCCAGCAGCTTAGAGGGACAGGGGTTCGGCGAGCAGTACTTC. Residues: CASSLEGQGFGEQYF.

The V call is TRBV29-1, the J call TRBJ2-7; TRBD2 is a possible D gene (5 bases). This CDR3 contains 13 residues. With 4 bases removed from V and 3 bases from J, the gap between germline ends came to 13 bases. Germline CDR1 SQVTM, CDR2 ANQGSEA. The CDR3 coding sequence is TGCAGCGTTGTACCTATCGGGGTCTACGAGCAGTACTTC. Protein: CSVVPIGVYEQYF.

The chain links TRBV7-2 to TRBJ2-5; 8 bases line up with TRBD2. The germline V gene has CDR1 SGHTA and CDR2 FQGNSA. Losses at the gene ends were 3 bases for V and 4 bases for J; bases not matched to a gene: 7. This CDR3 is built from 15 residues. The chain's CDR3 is CASSFYSGELETQYF. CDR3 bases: TGTGCCAGCAGCTTTTATAGCGGGGAGCTAGAGACCCAGTACTTC.

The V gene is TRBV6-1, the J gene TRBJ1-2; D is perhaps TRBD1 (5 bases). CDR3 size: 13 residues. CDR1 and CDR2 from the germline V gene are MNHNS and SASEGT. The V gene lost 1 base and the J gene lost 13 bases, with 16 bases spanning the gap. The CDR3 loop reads CASSEEGTASCTF. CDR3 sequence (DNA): TGTGCCAGCAGTGAAGAGGGGACGGCCTCCTGCACCTTC.

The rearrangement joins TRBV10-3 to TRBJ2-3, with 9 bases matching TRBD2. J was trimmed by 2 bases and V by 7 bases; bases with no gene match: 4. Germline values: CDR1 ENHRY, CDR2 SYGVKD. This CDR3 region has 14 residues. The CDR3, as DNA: TGTGCCATCACTAGCGGGGCCTTCACAGATACGCAGTATTTT. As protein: CAITSGAFTDTQYF.

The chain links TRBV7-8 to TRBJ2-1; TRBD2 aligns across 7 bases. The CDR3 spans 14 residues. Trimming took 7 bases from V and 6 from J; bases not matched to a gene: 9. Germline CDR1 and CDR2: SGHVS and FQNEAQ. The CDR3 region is CASTMRRESNEQFF. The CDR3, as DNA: TGTGCCAGCACCATGCGGCGGGAGAGCAATGAGCAGTTCTTC. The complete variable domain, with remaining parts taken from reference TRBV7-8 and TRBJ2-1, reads GAGVSQSPRYKVAKRGQDVALRCDPISGHVSLFWYQQALGQGPEFLTYFQNEAQLDKSGLPSDRFFAERPEGSVSTLKIQRTQQEDSAVYLCASTMRRESNEQFFGPGTRLTVL.

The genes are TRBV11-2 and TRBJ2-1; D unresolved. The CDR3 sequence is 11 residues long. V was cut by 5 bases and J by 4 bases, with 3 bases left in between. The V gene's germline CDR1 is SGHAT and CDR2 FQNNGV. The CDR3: CASSTYNEQFF. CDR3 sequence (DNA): TGTGCCAGCAGCACATACAATGAGCAGTTCTTC.

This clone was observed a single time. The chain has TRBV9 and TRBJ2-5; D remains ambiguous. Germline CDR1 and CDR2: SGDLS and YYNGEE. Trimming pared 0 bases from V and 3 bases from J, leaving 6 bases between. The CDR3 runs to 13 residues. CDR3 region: CASSVDWEETQYF. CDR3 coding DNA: TGTGCCAGCAGCGTAGACTGGGAAGAGACCCAGTACTTC.

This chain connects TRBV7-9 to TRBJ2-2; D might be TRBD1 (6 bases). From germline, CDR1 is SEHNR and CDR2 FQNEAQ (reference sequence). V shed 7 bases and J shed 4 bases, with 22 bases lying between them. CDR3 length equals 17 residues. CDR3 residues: CASTPRGPRGLTGELFF. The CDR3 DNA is TGTGCCAGCACCCCGAGGGGTCCCAGGGGTCTCACCGGGGAGCTGTTTTTT.

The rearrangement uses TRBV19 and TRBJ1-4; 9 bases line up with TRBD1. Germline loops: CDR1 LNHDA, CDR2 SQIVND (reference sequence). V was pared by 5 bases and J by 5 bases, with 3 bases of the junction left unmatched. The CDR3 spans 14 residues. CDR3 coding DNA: TGTGCCAGTAGTTTCGGACAGGGGAATGAAAAACTGTTTTTT. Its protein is CASSFGQGNEKLFF.

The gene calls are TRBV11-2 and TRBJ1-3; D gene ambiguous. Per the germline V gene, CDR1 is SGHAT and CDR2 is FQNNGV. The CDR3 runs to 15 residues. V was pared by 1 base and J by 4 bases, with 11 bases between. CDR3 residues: CASSLAGTRGNTIYF. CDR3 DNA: TGTGCCAGCAGCTTAGCCGGCACGCGGGGAAACACCATATATTTT.